This T cell receptor beta chain emerged from a study of spatial heterogeneity in lung cancer. Noted time point: sample taken at primary tumor resection. Samples came from 65 to 75 TRACERx patients with untreated early-stage lung cancer. Unsorted samples of tumor, nontumor lung or frozen PBMC had their whole RNA sequenced. This clonotype was counted many times. Its antigen is unidentified. One entry per CDR3 protein, called by TCRdb with MiXCR from the 5' RACE reads. The sample records about 11,000 distinct CDR3 sequences, about 5% being singletons. Broader study findings: Expanded intratumoral alpha and beta TCR counts tracked tumor mutation counts.

This CDR3 contains 15 residues. V gave up 3 bases and J gave up 6 bases, with 12 bases separating them. Sequenced here: lung tumor tissue, sampled at surgery. The TCR was taken from a male donor with early-stage non-small cell lung cancer. This sequence joins TRBV12-3 or TRBV12-4 and TRBJ1-6; the D is unclear. The CDR3: CASSFGGRSNSPLHF. The CDR3 DNA sequence: TGTGCCAGCAGTTTCGGAGGACGGAGTAATTCACCCCTCCACTTT.